This T cell receptor beta chain was captured by sequencing in a study of T cell changes during pregnancy in multiple sclerosis (dated by TCRdb to between 2018 and 2021). Regarding the research as a whole: Changes in the T cell repertoire over the course of pregnancy were examined in this study in women with multiple sclerosis.

Concerning this clone: What antigen it recognizes has not been identified. Base qualities are missing; no much larger clone stands one base away.

V lost 5 bases and J lost 3 bases, and the count of bases not matched to a germline gene is 6. The CDR3 spans 15 residues, from the cysteine through the phenylalanine. Only CDR3 DNA is held: 45 bases, read in frame from base 1. CDR1 SGHTA and CDR2 FQGNSA are derived from the germline V gene. The protocol used for the library was the immunoSEQ multiplex PCR assay. As stored in TCRdb, this immuneACCESS dataset retains in-frame rearrangements with V and J assigned. A fraction of the clones does not appear; measured against another copy, unresolved V genes explain less than half of the discrepancy, and the remainder lacks a known reason. The sample includes approximately 97,000 clones, with 90% observed a single time. The top ten hold around 0.79% of the sample.

The sequence derives from a female donor in good health, enrolled as a control in a pregnancy study. The material sequenced was peripheral blood, taken in the second trimester of pregnancy. The chain links TRBV7-2 with TRBJ1-4, with TRBD1 matching 7 junction bases. The sequenced DNA is TGTGCCAGCAGCCCGACAGGGAATGCTAATGAAAAACTGTTTTTT. It specifies CASSPTGNANEKLFF. Reference TRBV7-2 and TRBJ1-4 genes cover what lies past the CDR3, so the full variable domain is GAGVSQSPSNKVTEKGKDVELRCDPISGHTALYWYRQSLGQGLEFLIYFQGNSAPDKSGLPSDRFSAERTGGSVSTLTIQRTQQEDSAVYLCASSPTGNANEKLFFGSGTQLSVL.